Sequencing of this TCR beta chain was carried out in a study of T cell responses to AZD1222 COVID-19 vaccine. Study-wide points: Baseline serology detected seropositivity in only 5 or 6 AZD1222 recipients.

The V gene lost 1 base and the J gene lost 10 bases, with 8 bases spanning the gap. Per germline, CDR1 LGHDT and CDR2 YNNKEL (reference sequence). The CDR3 covers 13 residues. A word on this clone: What it binds is not known.

The method was immunoSEQ multiplex PCR; TCRdb's version includes in-frame clones alone and lacks a portion of them. Of some 150,000 clones listed, roughly nine tenths are singletons. The TCR sequence derives from an adult who had recovered from COVID-19. V and J are TRBV3-1 (or the pseudogene TRBV3-2) and TRBJ1-6; D remains ambiguous. Sample: peripheral blood, taken after recovery from COVID-19. For the CDR3, the DNA is TGTGCCAGCAGCCAAGCGGGAAACTCACCCCTCCACTTT. Its translation is CASSQAGNSPLHF.